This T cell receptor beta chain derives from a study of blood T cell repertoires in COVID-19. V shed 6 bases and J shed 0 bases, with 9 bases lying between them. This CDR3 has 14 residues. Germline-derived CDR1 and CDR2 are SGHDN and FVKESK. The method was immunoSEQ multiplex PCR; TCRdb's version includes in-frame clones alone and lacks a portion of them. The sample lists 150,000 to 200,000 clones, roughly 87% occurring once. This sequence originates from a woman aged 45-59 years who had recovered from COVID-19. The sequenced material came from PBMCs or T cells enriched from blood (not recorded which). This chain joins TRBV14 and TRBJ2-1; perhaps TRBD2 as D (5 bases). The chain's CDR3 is CASRSGFSYNEQFF. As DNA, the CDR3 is TGTGCCAGCAGAAGCGGTTTCTCCTACAATGAGCAGTTCTTC.